Listed below are T cell receptor beta chains from one sample, sequenced in a study of blood T cell repertoires in COVID-19. The method was immunoSEQ multiplex PCR; TCRdb's version includes in-frame clones alone and lacks a portion of them. The data show some 100,000 clones, approximately 93% seen once. The sample consisted of peripheral blood. The receptors were sampled from a man aged 55 to 70 with acute or convalescent COVID-19. The CDR3 runs from the conserved cysteine through the conserved F or W. The order of the fields is J gene, D gene, clone size, V gene, CDR3 DNA, CDR3 protein. The D gene is left open where the match is weak. Size is stated for part of the rows, as once, few or many counts, or as a class when the clone is expanded.

j_call: TRBJ2-1
d_call: TRBD2
clone_size: .
v_call: TRBV9
cdr3_nt: TGTGCCAGCAGCGATAGCGGGGGGGCCTACAATGAGCAGTTCTTC
cdr3_aa: CASSDSGGAYNEQFF

j_call: TRBJ1-3
d_call: .
clone_size: .
v_call: TRBV10-2
cdr3_nt: TGCGCCAGCCAACAGGGAAGCTCTGGAAACACCATATATTTT
cdr3_aa: CASQQGSSGNTIYF

j_call: TRBJ2-5
d_call: .
clone_size: .
v_call: TRBV11-2
cdr3_nt: TGTGCCAGCAGCCCTGACAGCCCCCAAGAGACCCAGTACTTC
cdr3_aa: CASSPDSPQETQYF

j_call: TRBJ1-3
d_call: .
clone_size: .
v_call: TRBV13
cdr3_nt: TGTGCCAGCAGCTTAAAACTCTCTGGAAACACCATATATTTT
cdr3_aa: CASSLKLSGNTIYF

j_call: TRBJ1-5
d_call: TRBD1
clone_size: .
v_call: TRBV4-1
cdr3_nt: TGCGCCAGCAGCCAAACTGGTACAGGGGTCGGGCCCCAGCATTTT
cdr3_aa: CASSQTGTGVGPQHF

j_call: TRBJ1-2
d_call: TRBD1
clone_size: .
v_call: TRBV5-1
cdr3_nt: TGCGCCAGCAGCTCACCCGGGACAGGGACCAACTATGGCTACACCTTC
cdr3_aa: CASSSPGTGTNYGYTF

j_call: TRBJ1-2
d_call: .
clone_size: once
v_call: TRBV9
cdr3_nt: TGTGCCAGCAGCGCCTCTCAGGGTAGGGCTGGCTACACCTTC
cdr3_aa: CASSASQGRAGYTF

j_call: TRBJ2-3
d_call: TRBD1
clone_size: .
v_call: TRBV7-2
cdr3_nt: TGTGCCAGCACCTCGGACAGGGTGAGCACAGATACGCAGTATTTT
cdr3_aa: CASTSDRVSTDTQYF

j_call: TRBJ1-2
d_call: .
clone_size: once
v_call: TRBV30
cdr3_nt: TGTGCCTGGACCAGTACGAGGGTAGGGGGCTACACCTTC
cdr3_aa: CAWTSTRVGGYTF

j_call: TRBJ1-2
d_call: .
clone_size: .
v_call: TRBV6-1
cdr3_nt: TGTGCCAGCAGTGAAGGGGCAGGGGAATTCTATGGCTACACCTTC
cdr3_aa: CASSEGAGEFYGYTF

j_call: TRBJ1-2
d_call: .
clone_size: .
v_call: TRBV7-9
cdr3_nt: TGTGCCAGCAGCTTAGCGCATCCCACGGATGGCTACACCTTC
cdr3_aa: CASSLAHPTDGYTF

j_call: TRBJ1-5
d_call: .
clone_size: .
v_call: TRBV6-5
cdr3_nt: TGTGCCAGCAGTTACTCTTGGCGAGGGAGTCAGCCCCAGCATTTT
cdr3_aa: CASSYSWRGSQPQHF

j_call: TRBJ2-3
d_call: TRBD1
clone_size: once
v_call: TRBV6-5
cdr3_nt: TGTGCCAGCAGTTACTCACAGGGGCCGCAGTATTTT
cdr3_aa: CASSYSQGPQYF

j_call: TRBJ1-4
d_call: TRBD1
clone_size: .
v_call: TRBV5-1
cdr3_nt: TGCGCCAGCAGCCCAGGGACAGGGGAGGAAAAACTGTTTTTT
cdr3_aa: CASSPGTGEEKLFF

j_call: TRBJ2-2
d_call: .
clone_size: .
v_call: TRBV7-2
cdr3_nt: TGTGCCAGCAGCTTAGCGCTAGGCCCGACCGGGGAGCTGTTTTTT
cdr3_aa: CASSLALGPTGELFF

j_call: TRBJ2-7
d_call: .
clone_size: .
v_call: TRBV28
cdr3_nt: TGTGCCAGCAGAACCCGACGGCGGGACTACGAGCAGTACTTC
cdr3_aa: CASRTRRRDYEQYF

j_call: TRBJ1-1
d_call: TRBD1
clone_size: few
v_call: TRBV7-9
cdr3_nt: TGTGCCAGCAGCTCAAGACAGGGCACTGAAGCTTTCTTT
cdr3_aa: CASSSRQGTEAFF

j_call: TRBJ1-2
d_call: .
clone_size: .
v_call: TRBV5-1
cdr3_nt: TGCGCCAGCAGCTTGGGGGGTGGGAGCTATGGCTACACCTTC
cdr3_aa: CASSLGGGSYGYTF

j_call: TRBJ2-3
d_call: TRBD1
clone_size: .
v_call: TRBV7-9
cdr3_nt: TGTGCCAGCAGCTACCGGGACAGGGGGACAGATACGCAGTATTTT
cdr3_aa: CASSYRDRGTDTQYF

j_call: TRBJ1-5
d_call: .
clone_size: .
v_call: TRBV19
cdr3_nt: TGTGCCAGTAGTATTAACACAGGGAATAGCAATCAGCCCCAGCATTTT
cdr3_aa: CASSINTGNSNQPQHF

j_call: TRBJ2-1
d_call: .
clone_size: .
v_call: TRBV12-3/TRBV12-4
cdr3_nt: TGTGCCAGCAGCCCGGGGACTAATGAGCAGTTCTTC
cdr3_aa: CASSPGTNEQFF

j_call: TRBJ2-5
d_call: .
clone_size: .
v_call: TRBV6-6
cdr3_nt: TGTGCCAGCAGCCGAGGGGGGGGTTGGGAGACCCAGTACTTC
cdr3_aa: CASSRGGGWETQYF

j_call: TRBJ2-2
d_call: .
clone_size: .
v_call: TRBV7-2
cdr3_nt: TGTGCCAGCAGTCCCCGAGGGTTAACCGGGGAGCTGTTTTTT
cdr3_aa: CASSPRGLTGELFF

j_call: TRBJ2-2
d_call: .
clone_size: .
v_call: TRBV7-6
cdr3_nt: TGTGCCAGCAGCTTAGGCCCAGGGGCTCGGAACGCCGGGGAGCTGTTTTTT
cdr3_aa: CASSLGPGARNAGELFF

j_call: TRBJ2-1
d_call: TRBD2
clone_size: .
v_call: TRBV5-5
cdr3_nt: TGTGCCAGCAGCTTACTAGCGGGGGAATACAATGAGCAGTTCTTC
cdr3_aa: CASSLLAGEYNEQFF

j_call: TRBJ1-1
d_call: TRBD1
clone_size: .
v_call: TRBV5-1
cdr3_nt: TGCGCCAGCGGGATCGACAGGGCGGCCACTGAAGCTTTCTTT
cdr3_aa: CASGIDRAATEAFF